A single sample is the source of the 5 T cell receptor beta chains below, sequenced in a study of PD-L1 blockade in urothelial cancer. This sample's time point: pretreatment peripheral blood. Libraries were prepared by immunoSEQ multiplex PCR; TCRdb keeps only in-frame clonotypes and omits some of them. The sample has about 39,000 clones; approximately 93% are singletons. Sequenced here: PBMCs, sampled around atezolizumab (anti-PD-L1) treatment. These receptors came from an older woman with urothelial cancer.

The chain recombines TRBV4-1 with TRBJ1-4, with D hard to call. In germline, CDR1 is MGHRA, CDR2 YSYEKL. V lost 4 bases, J lost 3 bases, and 12 bases lay in between. The CDR3 has 15 residues. CDR3 sequence (DNA): TGCGCCAGCAGCCCCACCGGGGAGGCTAATGAAAAACTGTTTTTT. Its translation is CASSPTGEANEKLFF.

The rearrangement uses TRBV6-5 and TRBJ2-7; D possibly corresponds to TRBD1 (5 bases). CDR1 MNHEY and CDR2 SVGAGI come from the germline V gene. V was trimmed by 7 bases and J by 2 bases, leaving 9 bases between them. The CDR3 consists of 12 residues. CDR3 loop: CASKTGAYEQYF. As DNA, the CDR3 is TGTGCCAGCAAAACAGGAGCCTACGAGCAGTACTTC.

The rearrangement joins TRBV29-1 to TRBJ1-2; 9 bases line up with TRBD1. The CDR3 has 17 residues. Trimming at V came to 4 bases and at J to 0 bases, leaving 12 bases not matched to a gene. The germline gives CDR1 SQVTM, CDR2 ANQGSEA. CDR3 region: CSVGPRDRETSNYGYTF. The CDR3, as DNA: TGCAGCGTTGGTCCTAGGGACAGGGAGACATCTAACTATGGCTACACCTTC.

The chain uses TRBV28 and TRBJ1-1, with D possibly TRBD1 on 5 matching bases. The length of the CDR3 is 13 residues. The germline V gene has CDR1 MDHEN and CDR2 SYDVKM. V was trimmed by 7 bases and J by 9 bases, leaving 18 bases between them. CDR3: CASMGGRQRKAFF. The DNA for the CDR3 is TGTGCCAGCATGGGGGGAAGACAGAGAAAAGCTTTCTTT.

The rearrangement uses TRBV19 and TRBJ2-1; TRBD1 matches at 7 bases. The length of the CDR3 is 15 residues. V lost 5 bases and J lost 6; bases outside the gene matches: 10. CDR1 and CDR2 from the germline V gene are LNHDA and SQIVND (reference sequence). CDR3 region: CASSQTGPGINEQFF. The CDR3 bases are TGTGCCAGTAGTCAGACAGGGCCTGGAATCAATGAGCAGTTCTTC.